One sample yielded the 29 T cell receptor beta chains listed below, sequenced in a study of cytomegalovirus exposure and HLA in healthy donors. Primers: 60 Vbeta forward and 13 Jbeta reverse. Measured with immunoSEQ multiplex PCR; TCRdb has only the in-frame clones, and not every one. The table records around 140,000 clones, roughly 80% of them present only once. Specimen: PBMCs. The receptor source for this set is a man aged 40-49 years in good health and CMV-seronegative.

This clone was seen more than once but under ten times. The chain combines TRBV5-1 with TRBJ1-2; maybe TRBD1 (6 bases). Germline CDR1 SGHRS, CDR2 YFSETQ. This CDR3 has 14 amino acids. Trimming pared 0 bases from V and 6 bases from J, leaving 12 bases between. In DNA form, the CDR3 reads TGCGCCAGCAGCTTGGGACAGGCGGGAGATGGCTACACCTTC. Its translation: CASSLGQAGDGYTF.

The chain is built from TRBV19 and TRBJ2-3, with 11 positions matching TRBD1. CDR3 length: 16 amino acids. Germline values: CDR1 LNHDA, CDR2 SQIVND (reference sequence). J gave up 5 bases and V 4 bases, and 8 bases lay outside the gene matches. The CDR3 region is CASSTLRTGGLDTQYF. The CDR3 DNA is TGTGCCAGTAGTACACTAAGGACAGGGGGCTTAGATACGCAGTATTTT.

The sample holds a few counts of this clone. V usage is TRBV6-1 and J usage is TRBJ1-1; D uncertain. This CDR3 spans 15 amino acids. Trimming took off 5 bases at V and 6 bases at J, with 19 bases between the two ends. From germline, CDR1 is MNHNS and CDR2 SASEGT. CDR3 loop: CASSLEGRWGPEAFF. The CDR3 DNA follows: TGTGCCAGCAGTTTAGAGGGCAGGTGGGGTCCTGAAGCTTTCTTT.

Regarding this clone: The junction differs from germline at one of its ends, possibly a read error. The genes are TRBV5-8 and TRBJ1-4; D may be TRBD1 (5 bases). In germline, CDR1 is SGHTS, CDR2 YDEGEE. The CDR3 spans 15 residues. CDR3 loop: CASRLGRGLNEKLFF. CDR3 nucleotide sequence: TGTGCCAGCAGATTGGGACGGGGACTTAATGAAAAACTGTTTTTT.

This chain joins TRBV30 and TRBJ1-6, with a weak D call TRBD1 (5 bases). This CDR3 region has 14 residues. The germline V gene encodes CDR1 GTSNPN and CDR2 SVGIG (reference sequence). Trimming cost V 5 bases and J 5 bases, with 13 bases left between them. CDR3 bases: TGTGCCTGGTCCACAGGTTCCGATAATTCACCCCTCCACTTT. Translation gives CAWSTGSDNSPLHF.

This clone was counted once. The rearrangement uses TRBV11-2 and TRBJ1-1, with TRBD1 as a possible D gene (5 bases). CDR1 and CDR2 (germline): SGHAT, FQNNGV. The CDR3 is made up of 14 amino acids. V lost 4 bases to trimming and J lost 5 bases, with 14 bases between them. Written as DNA, the CDR3 is TGTGCCAGCAGCTCTATTAGGGGCCAGACTGAAGCTTTCTTT. Encoded protein: CASSSIRGQTEAFF.

V gene TRBV21-1 combines with J gene TRBJ2-5; TRBD2, as called in the table, went unchecked against the DNA. TRBV21-1 is listed as a pseudogene. The CDR3 consists of 14 residues. CDR3 sequence (DNA): TGTGCCAGCGTCCCTGTGCGGGGGGAAGAGACCCAGTACTTC. As protein: CASVPVRGEETQYF.

The V call is TRBV5-5, the J call TRBJ1-3; the D is unclear. Trimming left V 3 bases short and J 1 base short, with 5 bases between. Germline assignment: CDR1 SGHKS and CDR2 YYEKEE (reference sequence). The CDR3 loop spans 13 amino acids. The CDR3 region is CASSSRSGNTIYF. DNA for the CDR3: TGTGCCAGCAGCTCCAGATCTGGAAACACCATATATTTT.

This chain connects TRBV19 to TRBJ2-7, with TRBD2 as a possible D gene (6 bases). Trimming removed 3 bases at V and 2 bases at J, with 20 bases between. In germline, CDR1 is LNHDA, CDR2 SQIVND (reference sequence). The CDR3 covers 17 residues. The CDR3 DNA is TGTGCCAGTAGTATGGGCTGGGGGGTCTCTCGCCCCTACGAGCAGTACTTC. It translates to CASSMGWGVSRPYEQYF.

The CDR3 is CSVERARGGVFLGELFF. Written as DNA, the CDR3 is TGCAGCGTTGAAAGAGCTAGGGGGGGGGTATTTTTGGGGGAGCTGTTTTTT. The chain combines TRBV29-1 with TRBJ2-2; possibly TRBD2 for D (7 bases). Germline-derived CDR1 and CDR2 are SQVTM and ANQGSEA. V lost 2 bases and J lost 8, with 24 bases in between. The CDR3 is made up of 17 amino acids.

The V call is TRBV19, the J call TRBJ1-2; D is uncertain. The CDR3 has 12 residues. CDR1 is LNHDA and CDR2 is SQIVND in the germline V gene (reference sequence). The ends were cut back, 1 base at V and 8 bases at J, with 8 bases in the middle. In nucleotides, the CDR3 is TGTGCCAGTAGTATAGTTCTGGGCGGCTACACCTTC. Translated, it gives CASSIVLGGYTF.

The chain couples TRBV7-2 to TRBJ2-3, with TRBD2 matching 15 bases. With V trimmed by 5 bases and J by 3 bases, 3 bases remained unmatched. Per the germline V gene, CDR1 is SGHTA and CDR2 is FQGNSA. CDR3 size: 16 residues. The CDR3 DNA reads as TGTGCCAGCAGCCTGGGGACTAGCGGGGGGACAGATACGCAGTATTTT. Its translation is CASSLGTSGGTDTQYF.

The chain has TRBV16 and TRBJ1-1; 8 bases are a match to TRBD1. The germline gives CDR1 KGHSY, CDR2 FQNENV. V lost 2 bases, J lost 2 bases, and 7 bases stayed unmatched. The CDR3 has 16 residues. The CDR3 sequence: CASSQTTGEINTEAFF. CDR3 bases: TGTGCCAGCAGCCAAACGACAGGGGAGATAAACACTGAAGCTTTCTTT.

The chain couples TRBV7-2 to TRBJ2-7, with 7 bases lining up with TRBD1. V lost 5 bases to trimming and J lost 7 bases; unmatched junction nucleotides: 8. CDR1 and CDR2 (germline): SGHTA, FQGNSA. CDR3 length: 13 residues. CDR3 region: CASSARTGREQYF. The CDR3 nucleotides are TGTGCCAGCAGCGCCCGGACAGGTCGGGAGCAGTACTTC. The full variable domain, rest sourced from reference TRBV7-2 and TRBJ2-7, is GAGVSQSPSNKVTEKGKDVELRCDPISGHTALYWYRQSLGQGLEFLIYFQGNSAPDKSGLPSDRFSAERTGGSVSTLTIQRTQQEDSAVYLCASSARTGREQYFGPGTRLTVT.

The rearrangement uses TRBV7-2 and TRBJ2-1, with 8 bases lining up with TRBD1. V was clipped by 4 bases and J by 2 bases; unmatched bases: 4. This CDR3 has 15 amino acids. Germline lookup yields CDR1 SGHTA and CDR2 FQGNSA. CDR3 in amino acids: CASSSGQGPYNEQFF. In nucleotides, the CDR3 is TGTGCCAGCAGCTCCGGACAGGGACCCTACAATGAGCAGTTCTTC.

The V gene is TRBV6-1, the J gene TRBJ1-2; 9 bases are shared with TRBD1. After removal of 4 bases from V and 7 bases from J, the junction contained 4 bases not matched to a gene. Per the germline V gene, CDR1 is MNHNS and CDR2 is SASEGT. This CDR3 contains 13 residues. CDR3 sequence reads: CASSGGTGFGYTF. For the CDR3, the DNA is TGTGCCAGCAGTGGAGGGACAGGGTTTGGCTACACCTTC.

This chain uses TRBV9 with TRBJ2-1; 11 bases agree with TRBD1. The CDR3 contains 19 residues. V shed 0 bases and J 0 bases; nucleotides not matched to a gene: 8. CDR1 SGDLS and CDR2 YYNGEE come from the germline V gene. The CDR3 DNA sequence: TGTGCCAGCAGCGTAGATGGGACAGGGGGTAGGAGCTCCTACAATGAGCAGTTCTTC. This translates into CASSVDGTGGRSSYNEQFF.

This clone has a handful of counts. The rearrangement uses TRBV4-3 and TRBJ2-7, with 8 positions matching TRBD2. This CDR3 has 16 amino acids. CDR1 and CDR2 (germline): LGHNA, YSLEER. J lost 4 bases, V lost 0 bases, and 8 bases had no gene match. The CDR3 sequence: CASSQEAGTRGYEQYF. CDR3 bases: TGCGCCAGCAGCCAAGAGGCCGGGACTAGAGGTTACGAGCAGTACTTC.

The V and J genes are TRBV6-5 and TRBJ1-2; the D is unclear. Germline CDR1 and CDR2: MNHEY and SVGAGI. CDR3 size: 15 residues. V gave up 2 bases and J gave up 3 bases, with 13 bases separating them. The CDR3 DNA follows: TGTGCCAGCAGTTACCGACGAGGGATGGACTATGGCTACACCTTC. This codes for CASSYRRGMDYGYTF.

The rearrangement links TRBV11-2 to TRBJ2-7; 14 positions agree with TRBD2. CDR3 length equals 17 residues. Germline CDR1 reads SGHAT; CDR2 reads FQNNGV. V lost 5 bases and J lost 0; bases outside the gene matches: 6. CDR3 region: CASSTGLAGADSYEQYF. The CDR3 DNA reads TGTGCCAGCAGCACGGGACTAGCGGGGGCCGACTCCTACGAGCAGTACTTC.

This clone turned up a few times. The chain carries TRBV6-5 and TRBJ1-1; D is unclear. The V end lost 7 bases, the J end lost 0 bases, and 6 bases lay between the germline ends. The CDR3 is 12 residues long. Germline V gene lookup returns CDR1 MNHEY and CDR2 SVGAGI. The CDR3: CASNELNTEAFF. CDR3 bases: TGTGCCAGCAATGAGTTGAACACTGAAGCTTTCTTT.

The V and J genes are TRBV5-8 and TRBJ2-5; 11 nucleotides line up with TRBD2. The J segment lost 1 base and the V segment lost 5 bases, leaving 4 bases of the junction unmatched. CDR3 size: 15 residues. CDR1 and CDR2 (germline): SGHTS, YDEGEE. The CDR3 region is CASSSGTSGQETQYF. The CDR3 bases are TGTGCCAGCAGTTCCGGGACTAGCGGCCAAGAGACCCAGTACTTC.

J is TRBJ2-7 and V is TRBV2, with 12 bases lining up with TRBD1. The length of the CDR3 is 14 residues. Germline CDR1 and CDR2: SNHLY and FYNNEI. Losses at the gene ends were 4 bases for V and 11 bases for J; bases not matched to a gene: 9. CDR3 in amino acids: CASSGGTGGKRKYF. The CDR3 bases are TGTGCCAGCAGTGGAGGGACAGGGGGCAAGAGAAAGTACTTC.

The chain recombines TRBV2 with TRBJ1-2; TRBD1 matches 10 bases. The V gene's germline CDR1 is SNHLY and CDR2 FYNNEI. The CDR3 has 12 residues. The trim removed 6 bases at V and 8 bases at J, leaving 3 bases unmatched. The CDR3 nucleotides are TGTGCCAGCAGCTCGACAGGGGGCGGCTACACCTTC. Translation gives CASSSTGGGYTF.

The rearrangement links TRBV29-1 to TRBJ2-7, with TRBD2 matching 10 bases. CDR3 size: 15 residues. V shed 6 bases, J shed 5 bases, and the junction held 13 bases outside the gene matches. The V gene's germline CDR1 is SQVTM and CDR2 ANQGSEA. Here the CDR3 reads CSVVIPGLAKHEQYF. CDR3 DNA sequence: TGCAGCGTGGTGATTCCGGGACTAGCGAAGCACGAGCAGTACTTC.

This chain uses TRBV27 with TRBJ1-1; 7 nucleotides match TRBD1. J lost 1 base, V lost 0 bases, and 5 bases had no gene match. Germline V gene lookup returns CDR1 MNHEY and CDR2 SMNVEV (reference sequence). There are 16 residues in the CDR3. CDR3 protein: CASSLSPGTANTEAFF. The CDR3 DNA is TGTGCCAGCAGTTTATCCCCCGGGACAGCGAACACTGAAGCTTTCTTT.

The chain combines TRBV18 with TRBJ2-3, with D possibly matching TRBD1 (6 bases). V lost 3 bases, J lost 0 bases, and 13 bases lay in between. The CDR3 is 16 residues long. The germline CDR1 and CDR2 sequences are KGHSH and LQKENI. This chain's CDR3 is CASSPEGQFSTDTQYF. CDR3 nucleotide sequence: TGTGCCAGCTCACCCGAAGGACAGTTTAGCACAGATACGCAGTATTTT.

The chain carries TRBV7-2 and TRBJ1-5, with TRBD1 matching over 11 bases. Trimming removed 5 bases from V and 4 bases from J; junction bases left unmatched: 4. Looked up from germline, CDR1 is SGHTA and CDR2 is FQGNSA. The CDR3 is 15 amino acids. CDR3 sequence reads: CASSKGTGGNQPQHF. The CDR3 DNA sequence: TGTGCCAGCAGCAAGGGGACAGGGGGGAATCAGCCCCAGCATTTT.

The chain couples TRBV9 to TRBJ2-7; TRBD2 matches 8 bases. Looked up from germline, CDR1 is SGDLS and CDR2 is YYNGEE. This CDR3 is built from 15 residues. Trimming took 0 bases from V and 4 from J; bases not matched to a gene: 6. The CDR3, as DNA: TGTGCCAGCAGCGTAGGATCGGGGGGGACATACGAGCAGTACTTC. Translating it yields CASSVGSGGTYEQYF.